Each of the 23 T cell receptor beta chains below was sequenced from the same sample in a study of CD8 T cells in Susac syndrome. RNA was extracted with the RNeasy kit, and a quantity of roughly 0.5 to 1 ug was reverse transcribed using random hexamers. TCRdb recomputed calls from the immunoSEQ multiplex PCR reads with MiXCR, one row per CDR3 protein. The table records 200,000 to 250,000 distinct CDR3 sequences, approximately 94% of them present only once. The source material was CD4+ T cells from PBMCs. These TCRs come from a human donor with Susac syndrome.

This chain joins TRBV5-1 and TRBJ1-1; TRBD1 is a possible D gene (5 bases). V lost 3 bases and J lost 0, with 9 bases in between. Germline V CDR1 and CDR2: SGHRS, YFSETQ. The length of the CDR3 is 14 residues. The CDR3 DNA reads TGCGCCAGCAGCTCCGGGACCATGAACACTGAAGCTTTCTTT. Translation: CASSSGTMNTEAFF. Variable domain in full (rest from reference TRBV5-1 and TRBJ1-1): KAGVTQTPRYLIKTRGQQVTLSCSPISGHRSVSWYQQTPGQGLQFLFEYFSETQRNKGNFPGRFSGRQFSNSRSEMNVSTLELGDSALYLCASSSGTMNTEAFFGQGTRLTVV.

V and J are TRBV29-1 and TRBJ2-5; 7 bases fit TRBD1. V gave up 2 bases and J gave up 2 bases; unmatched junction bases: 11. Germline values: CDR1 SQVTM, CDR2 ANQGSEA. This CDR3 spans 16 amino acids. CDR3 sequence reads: CSVEITGTARQETQYF. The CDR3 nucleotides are TGCAGCGTTGAAATTACCGGGACAGCGCGACAAGAGACCCAGTACTTC.

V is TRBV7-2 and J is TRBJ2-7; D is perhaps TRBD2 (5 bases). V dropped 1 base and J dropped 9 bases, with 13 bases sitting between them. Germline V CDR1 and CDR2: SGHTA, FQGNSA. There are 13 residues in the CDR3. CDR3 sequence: CASSLVIGEGQYF. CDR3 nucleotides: TGTGCCAGCAGCTTAGTGATCGGGGAAGGGCAGTACTTC.

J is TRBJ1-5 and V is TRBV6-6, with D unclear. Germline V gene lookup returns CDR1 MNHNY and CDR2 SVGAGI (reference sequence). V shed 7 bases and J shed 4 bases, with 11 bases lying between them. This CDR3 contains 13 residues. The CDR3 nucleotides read TGTGCCAGCACTAGGGAGAATAATCAGCCCCAGCATTTT. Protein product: CASTRENNQPQHF.

CDR3 coding DNA: TGTGCCAGCAGTCGAACAGGGTTCGTGAGCAATCAGCCCCAGCATTTT. It specifies CASSRTGFVSNQPQHF. This sequence joins TRBV12-3 or TRBV12-4 and TRBJ1-5, with D perhaps matching TRBD1 (6 bases). This CDR3 is 16 amino acids long. V was trimmed by 5 bases and J by 1 base, leaving 15 bases between them.

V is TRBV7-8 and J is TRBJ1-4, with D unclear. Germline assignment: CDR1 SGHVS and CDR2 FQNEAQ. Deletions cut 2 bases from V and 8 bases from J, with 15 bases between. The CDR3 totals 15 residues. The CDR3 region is CASSLNIGGQEKLFF. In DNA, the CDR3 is TGTGCCAGCAGCTTAAACATAGGAGGGCAGGAAAAACTGTTTTTT.

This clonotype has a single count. As DNA, the CDR3 is TGCAGCGGGTGGGGGCAGAGCTACGAGCAGTACTTC. Encoded protein: CSGWGQSYEQYF. This sequence joins TRBV29-1 and TRBJ2-7; tentative D call: TRBD1 (6 bases). There are 12 residues in the CDR3. The V and J ends lost 7 bases and 3 bases respectively, with 13 bases between them. Germline V gene lookup returns CDR1 SQVTM and CDR2 ANQGSEA.

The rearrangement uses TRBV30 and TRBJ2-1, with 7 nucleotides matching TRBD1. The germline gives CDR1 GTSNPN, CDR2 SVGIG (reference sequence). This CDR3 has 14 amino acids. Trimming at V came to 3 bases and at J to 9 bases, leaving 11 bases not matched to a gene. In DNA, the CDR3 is TGTGCCTGGAGCGAATACCTGGGACAGCCTGAGCAGTTCTTC. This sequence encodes CAWSEYLGQPEQFF.

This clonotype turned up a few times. The CDR3, as DNA: TGTGCCAGCAGTCGACAGGGCCGCAATCAGCCCCAGCATTTT. Residues: CASSRQGRNQPQHF. The V and J genes are TRBV12-3 or TRBV12-4 and TRBJ1-5, with 7 bases identical to TRBD1. The CDR3 is made up of 14 amino acids. After removal of 5 bases from V and 2 bases from J, the junction contained 3 bases not matched to a gene.

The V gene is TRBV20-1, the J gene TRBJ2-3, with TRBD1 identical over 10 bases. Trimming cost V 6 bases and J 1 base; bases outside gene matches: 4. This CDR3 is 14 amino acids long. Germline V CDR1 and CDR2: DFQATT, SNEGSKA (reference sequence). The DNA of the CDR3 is TGCAGTGCGATGACAGGGGGCGGCACAGATACGCAGTATTTT. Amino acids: CSAMTGGGTDTQYF.

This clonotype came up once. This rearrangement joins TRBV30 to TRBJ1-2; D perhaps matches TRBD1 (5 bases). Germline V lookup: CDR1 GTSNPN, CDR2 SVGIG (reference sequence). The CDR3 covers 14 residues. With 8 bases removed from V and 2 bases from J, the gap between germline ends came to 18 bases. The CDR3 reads CAGSGWRGNYGYTF. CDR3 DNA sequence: TGTGCCGGCTCGGGATGGAGGGGAAACTATGGCTACACCTTC.

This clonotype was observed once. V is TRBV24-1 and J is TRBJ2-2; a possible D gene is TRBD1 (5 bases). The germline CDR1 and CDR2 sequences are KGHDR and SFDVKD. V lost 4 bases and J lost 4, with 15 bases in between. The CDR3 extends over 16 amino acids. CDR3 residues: CATSEARTPATGELFF. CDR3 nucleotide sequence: TGTGCCACCAGTGAGGCAAGGACACCTGCCACCGGGGAGCTGTTTTTT.

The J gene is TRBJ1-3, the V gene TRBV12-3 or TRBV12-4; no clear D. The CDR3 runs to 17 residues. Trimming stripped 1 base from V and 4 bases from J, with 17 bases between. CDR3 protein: CASSLEWALIGGNTIYF. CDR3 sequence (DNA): TGTGCCAGCAGTTTAGAGTGGGCCCTTATTGGAGGAAACACCATATATTTT.

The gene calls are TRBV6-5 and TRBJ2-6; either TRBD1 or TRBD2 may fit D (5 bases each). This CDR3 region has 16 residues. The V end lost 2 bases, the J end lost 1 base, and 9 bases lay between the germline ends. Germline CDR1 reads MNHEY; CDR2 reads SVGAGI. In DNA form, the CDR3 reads TGTGCCAGCAGTTACCCCGGGGCGTCTGGGGCCAACGTCCTGACTTTC. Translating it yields CASSYPGASGANVLTF.

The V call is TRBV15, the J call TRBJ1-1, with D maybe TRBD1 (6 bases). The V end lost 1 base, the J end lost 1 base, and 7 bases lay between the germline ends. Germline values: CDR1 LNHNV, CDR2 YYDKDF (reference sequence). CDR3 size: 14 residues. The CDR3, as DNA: TGTGCCACCAGCAGAGGACAGGCGAACACTGAAGCTTTCTTT. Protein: CATSRGQANTEAFF.

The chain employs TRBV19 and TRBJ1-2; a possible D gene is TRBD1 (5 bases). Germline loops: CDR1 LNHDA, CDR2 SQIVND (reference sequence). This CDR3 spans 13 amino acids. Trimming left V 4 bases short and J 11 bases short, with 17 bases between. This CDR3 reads CASSRWTRGAYTF. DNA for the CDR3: TGTGCCAGTAGTAGATGGACAAGGGGCGCGTACACCTTC.

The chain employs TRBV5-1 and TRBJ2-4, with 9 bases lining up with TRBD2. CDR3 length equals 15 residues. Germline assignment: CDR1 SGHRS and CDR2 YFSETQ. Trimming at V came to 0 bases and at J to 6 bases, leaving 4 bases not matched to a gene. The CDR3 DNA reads TGCGCCAGCAGCTTGGTAGCGGGAGAGGGAAACATTCAGTACTTC. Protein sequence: CASSLVAGEGNIQYF.

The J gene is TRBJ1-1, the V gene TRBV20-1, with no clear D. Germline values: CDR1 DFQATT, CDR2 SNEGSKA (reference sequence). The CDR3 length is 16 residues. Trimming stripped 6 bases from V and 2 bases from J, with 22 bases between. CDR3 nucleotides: TGCAGTGCCCAGAGGCTGGGGTCTCGAAGTAACACTGAAGCTTTCTTT. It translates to CSAQRLGSRSNTEAFF.

The CDR3 DNA follows: TGTGCCAGCAGTCGCGGACTAGCGGGGGGGCGTGAGACCCAGTACTTC. Translated, it gives CASSRGLAGGRETQYF. This chain links TRBV28 with TRBJ2-5; TRBD2 agrees at 15 bases. The J segment lost 5 bases and the V segment lost 5 bases, leaving 6 bases of the junction unmatched. CDR1 and CDR2 (germline): MDHEN, SYDVKM. The CDR3 is 16 residues long.

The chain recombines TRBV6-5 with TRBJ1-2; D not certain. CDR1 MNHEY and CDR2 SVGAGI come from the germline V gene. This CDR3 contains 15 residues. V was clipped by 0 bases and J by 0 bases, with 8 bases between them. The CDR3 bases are TGTGCCAGCAGTTACTCGGCCGATTCTAACTATGGCTACACCTTC. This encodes CASSYSADSNYGYTF.

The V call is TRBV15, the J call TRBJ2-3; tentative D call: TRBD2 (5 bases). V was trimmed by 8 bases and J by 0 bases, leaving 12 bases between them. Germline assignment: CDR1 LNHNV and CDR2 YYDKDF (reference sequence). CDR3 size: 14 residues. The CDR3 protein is CATAERLSTDTQYF. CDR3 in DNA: TGTGCCACCGCCGAGCGGTTGAGCACAGATACGCAGTATTTT.

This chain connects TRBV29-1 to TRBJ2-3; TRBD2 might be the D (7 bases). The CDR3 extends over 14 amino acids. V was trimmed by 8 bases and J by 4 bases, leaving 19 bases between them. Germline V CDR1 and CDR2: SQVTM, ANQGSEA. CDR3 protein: CSLNWGGQADTQYF. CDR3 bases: TGCAGCCTCAATTGGGGGGGCCAGGCAGATACGCAGTATTTT.

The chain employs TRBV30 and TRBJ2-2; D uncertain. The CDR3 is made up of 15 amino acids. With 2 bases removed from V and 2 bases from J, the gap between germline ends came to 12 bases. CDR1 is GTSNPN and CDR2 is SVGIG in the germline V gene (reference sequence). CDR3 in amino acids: CAWSSQNPNTGELFF. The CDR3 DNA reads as TGTGCCTGGAGTTCACAAAATCCAAACACCGGGGAGCTGTTTTTT. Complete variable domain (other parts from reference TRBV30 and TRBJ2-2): SQTIHQWPATLVQPVGSPLSLECTVEGTSNPNLYWYRQAAGRGLQLLFYSVGIGQISSEVPQNLSASRPQDRQFILSSKKLLLSDSGFYLCAWSSQNPNTGELFFGEGSRLTVL.